This T cell receptor (beta chain) was sequenced in a study of human T cells and chemical hapten exposure. The time point denotes: pre-sensitization, week 0. Treatment of the sample: therapeutic diphenylcyclopropenone sensitization with weekly scalp DPC. The CDR3 totals 15 residues. The germline CDR1 and CDR2 sequences are SGHTA and FQGNSA. Germline trimming cut 5 bases from V and 4 bases from J; bases unmatched to any gene: 4. TCRdb fed the RACE reads into MiXCR, producing one record per CDR3 protein. The table has about 110,000 distinct CDR3 sequences, about 12% seen once. The sequenced sample was whole blood, obtained in connection with sensitization to the hapten diphenylcyclopropenone (DPC). V usage is TRBV7-2 and J usage is TRBJ2-6; TRBD1 agrees at 8 bases. This receptor was obtained from a woman aged 45-65 years with alopecia areata. Some clones in this sample may be carry-over from other donors' samples. The CDR3 DNA reads as TGTGCCAGCAGCAGGACAGGGACCGGGGCCAACGTCCTGACTTTC. It codes for CASSRTGTGANVLTF.